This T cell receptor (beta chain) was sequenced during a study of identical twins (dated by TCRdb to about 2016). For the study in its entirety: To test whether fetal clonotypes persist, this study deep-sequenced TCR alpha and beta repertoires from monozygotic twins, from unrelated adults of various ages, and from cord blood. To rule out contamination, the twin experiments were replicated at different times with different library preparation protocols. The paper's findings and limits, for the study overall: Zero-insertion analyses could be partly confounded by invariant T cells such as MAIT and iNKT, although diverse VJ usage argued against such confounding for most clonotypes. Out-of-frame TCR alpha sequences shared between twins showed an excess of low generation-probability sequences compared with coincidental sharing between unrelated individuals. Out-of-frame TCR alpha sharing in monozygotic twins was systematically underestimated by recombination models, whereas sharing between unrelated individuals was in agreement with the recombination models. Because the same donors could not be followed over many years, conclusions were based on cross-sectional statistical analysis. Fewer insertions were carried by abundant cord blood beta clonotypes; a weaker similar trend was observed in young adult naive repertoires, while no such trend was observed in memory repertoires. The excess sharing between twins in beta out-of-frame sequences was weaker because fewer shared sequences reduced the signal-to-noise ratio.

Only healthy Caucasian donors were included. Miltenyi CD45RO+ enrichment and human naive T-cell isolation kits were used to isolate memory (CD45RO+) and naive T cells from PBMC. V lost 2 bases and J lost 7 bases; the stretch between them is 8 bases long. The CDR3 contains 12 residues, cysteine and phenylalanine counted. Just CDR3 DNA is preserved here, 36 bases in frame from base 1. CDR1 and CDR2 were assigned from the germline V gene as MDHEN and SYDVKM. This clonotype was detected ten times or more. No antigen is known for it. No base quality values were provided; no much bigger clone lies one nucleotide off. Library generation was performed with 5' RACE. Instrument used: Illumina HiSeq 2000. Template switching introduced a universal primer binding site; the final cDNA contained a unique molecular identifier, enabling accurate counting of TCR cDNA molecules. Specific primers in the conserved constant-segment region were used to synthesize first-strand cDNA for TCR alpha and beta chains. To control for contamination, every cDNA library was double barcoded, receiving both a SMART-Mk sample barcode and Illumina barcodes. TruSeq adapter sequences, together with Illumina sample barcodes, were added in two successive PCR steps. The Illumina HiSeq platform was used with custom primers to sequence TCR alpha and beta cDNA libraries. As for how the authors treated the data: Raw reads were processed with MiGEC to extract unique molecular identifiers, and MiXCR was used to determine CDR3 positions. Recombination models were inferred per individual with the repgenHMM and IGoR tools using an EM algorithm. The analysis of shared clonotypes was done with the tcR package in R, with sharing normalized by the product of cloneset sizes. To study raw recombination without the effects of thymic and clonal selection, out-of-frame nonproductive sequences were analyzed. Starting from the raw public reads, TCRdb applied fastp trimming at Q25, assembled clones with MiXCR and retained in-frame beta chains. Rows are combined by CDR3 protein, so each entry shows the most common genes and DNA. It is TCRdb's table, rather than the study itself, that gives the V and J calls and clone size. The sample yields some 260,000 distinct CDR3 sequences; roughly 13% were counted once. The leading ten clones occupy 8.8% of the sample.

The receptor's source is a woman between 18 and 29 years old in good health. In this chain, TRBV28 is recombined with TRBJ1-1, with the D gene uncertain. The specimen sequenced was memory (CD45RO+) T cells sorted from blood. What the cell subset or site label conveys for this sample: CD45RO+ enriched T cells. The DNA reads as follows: TGTGCCAGCAGTTTAGTCAGTCGTGAAGCTTTCTTT. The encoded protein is CASSLVSREAFF.